A single sample gave rise to the 19 T cell receptor beta chains below, sequenced in a study of control samples from healthy donors and cancer patients (dated by TCRdb to the early 2020s). Libraries were built with the immunoSEQ multiplex PCR assay. TCRdb stores this immuneACCESS table with in-frame sequences only. Part of the clones is absent; in the studies checked, under half of the shortfall reflects unresolved V genes, and no reason is known for the rest. This sample gives about 170,000 clones in total; almost 90% of them show up just once. Of the sample, around 5.1% is held by the ten largest clones. Specimen: blood. These receptors came from a woman in her twenties or thirties in good health.

There are a few counts of this clone. This chain joins TRBV5-1 and TRBJ2-2; possible D gene TRBD2, 5 bases. The length of the CDR3 is 14 residues. Per germline, CDR1 SGHRS and CDR2 YFSETQ. Trimming cost V 0 bases and J 4 bases, with 7 bases left between them. CDR3 in amino acids: CASSLVGSTGELFF. As DNA, the CDR3 is TGCGCCAGCAGCTTGGTTGGGAGCACCGGGGAGCTGTTTTTT.

This CDR3 is CASSTTEITEAFF. As DNA, the CDR3 is TGTGCCAGTAGTACTACAGAGATCACTGAAGCTTTCTTT. This chain links TRBV19 with TRBJ1-1; no clear D. Trimming pared 4 bases from V and 4 bases from J, leaving 10 bases between. Germline V gene data show CDR1 as LNHDA and CDR2 as SQIVND (reference sequence). There are 13 residues in the CDR3.

The chain has TRBV11-2 and TRBJ2-7, with TRBD2 matching 9 bases. CDR1 is SGHAT, CDR2 FQNNGV, per germline. Trimming removed 5 bases from V and 3 bases from J; junction bases left unmatched: 11. The CDR3 runs 16 residues. For the CDR3, the DNA is TGTGCCAGCAGCGCTCCGGCGGGGGGGGCAGGCTACGAGCAGTACTTC. It translates to CASSAPAGGAGYEQYF.

CDR3 protein: CASSLEALAGKETQYF. In nucleotides, the CDR3 is TGTGCCAGCAGCTTAGAGGCTCTAGCGGGAAAAGAGACCCAGTACTTC. V is TRBV7-2 and J is TRBJ2-5; 9 nucleotides agree with TRBD2. Germline CDR1 reads SGHTA; CDR2 reads FQGNSA. Germline trimming cut 1 base from V and 3 bases from J; bases unmatched to any gene: 6. CDR3 length: 16 residues. Combining the CDR3 with reference TRBV7-2 and TRBJ2-5 gives the whole variable domain GAGVSQSPSNKVTEKGKDVELRCDPISGHTALYWYRQSLGQGLEFLIYFQGNSAPDKSGLPSDRFSAERTGGSVSTLTIQRTQQEDSAVYLCASSLEALAGKETQYFGPGTRLLVL.

The chain joins TRBV21-1 to TRBJ2-7. TRBV21-1 is a known pseudogene. The CDR3 extends over 14 amino acids. CDR3 sequence reads: CAPQRGRPSYEQYF. DNA for the CDR3: TGTGCCCCTCAACGGGGCAGGCCTTCCTACGAGCAGTACTTC.

The rearrangement joins TRBV7-9 to TRBJ2-1; 7 nucleotides line up with TRBD2. This CDR3 has 14 residues. The trim removed 3 bases at V and 9 bases at J, leaving 8 bases unmatched. Germline V lookup: CDR1 SEHNR, CDR2 FQNEAQ (reference sequence). CDR3 nucleotides: TGTGCCAGCAGCTTGGGAGGGGACCCATTTGAGCAGTTCTTC. Translation: CASSLGGDPFEQFF.

This clone is a singleton in its sample. This chain connects TRBV30 to TRBJ2-4, with a possible D match to TRBD1 (5 bases). CDR3 length: 13 residues. Trimming stripped 4 bases from V and 8 bases from J, with 15 bases between. Germline CDR1 GTSNPN, CDR2 SVGIG (reference sequence). CDR3 sequence reads: CAWKERGRDIQYF. CDR3 sequence (DNA): TGTGCCTGGAAGGAAAGGGGAAGGGACATTCAGTACTTC.

V is TRBV19 and J is TRBJ2-5; 12 positions agree with TRBD2. The CDR3 consists of 15 residues. V was clipped by 1 base and J by 7 bases; unmatched bases: 4. In germline, CDR1 is LNHDA, CDR2 SQIVND (reference sequence). The CDR3 DNA follows: TGTGCCAGTAGTATAGGGACTAGCGGGACGGGGACCCAGTACTTC. Translating it yields CASSIGTSGTGTQYF.

The chain combines TRBV6-5 with TRBJ2-7; TRBD1 might be the D (6 bases). Trimming shortened V by 2 bases and J by 6 bases, and 11 bases separated the two germline ends. Germline V gene lookup returns CDR1 MNHEY and CDR2 SVGAGI. The CDR3 is 13 amino acids. The CDR3 DNA is TGTGCCAGCAGTTACACAGGGAGCAGCGAGCAGTACTTC. Protein sequence: CASSYTGSSEQYF.

As to this clone: This specimen includes other DNA sequences encoding the same CDR3. This chain connects TRBV19 to TRBJ2-1; D uncertain. Germline V gene data show CDR1 as LNHDA and CDR2 as SQIVND (reference sequence). The CDR3 contains 14 residues. Deletions cut 4 bases from V and 4 bases from J, with 11 bases between. The CDR3 coding sequence is TGTGCCAGTAGTACCCCAGACGGGTACAATGAGCAGTTCTTC. This encodes CASSTPDGYNEQFF.

This clone was observed a few times. V usage is TRBV25-1 and J usage is TRBJ2-5, with TRBD2 matching over 7 bases. The CDR3 sequence is 14 residues long. The germline V gene has CDR1 MGHDK and CDR2 SYGVNS. The V gene end was trimmed by 2 bases and the J gene end by 5 bases; junction bases not matched to a gene: 5. The chain's CDR3 is CASSELAAGETQYF. Written as DNA, the CDR3 is TGTGCCAGCAGTGAACTAGCGGCGGGGGAGACCCAGTACTTC.

The J gene is TRBJ2-1, the V gene TRBV2; tentatively, D is TRBD1 (5 bases). V shed 4 bases and J shed 9 bases, with 22 bases lying between them. The CDR3 consists of 16 residues. Per the germline V gene, CDR1 is SNHLY and CDR2 is FYNNEI. The DNA of the CDR3 is TGTGCCAGCAGTGTTAGGGGTCTTAGAGGTAGAGGTGAGCAGTTCTTC. Translated, it gives CASSVRGLRGRGEQFF.

This chain uses TRBV10-3 with TRBJ2-2; TRBD2 matches 7 bases. This CDR3 comprises 16 residues. Germline trimming cut 4 bases from V and 2 bases from J; bases unmatched to any gene: 7. The germline V gene encodes CDR1 ENHRY and CDR2 SYGVKD. The CDR3 sequence: CAISGASGDNTGELFF. In nucleotides, the CDR3 is TGTGCCATCAGTGGTGCCAGCGGGGACAACACCGGGGAGCTGTTTTTT.

The rearrangement uses TRBV3-1 (or the pseudogene TRBV3-2) and TRBJ2-5; TRBD1 is a possible D gene (7 bases). Germline CDR1 is LGHDT and CDR2 is YNNKEL (reference sequence). Trimming took 2 bases from V and 2 from J, leaving 9 bases between them. CDR3 length: 14 amino acids. CDR3 sequence reads: CASSQQGGQETQYF. DNA for the CDR3: TGTGCCAGCAGCCAACAGGGGGGACAAGAGACCCAGTACTTC.

V gene TRBV4-1 combines with J gene TRBJ1-6; 10 bases align to TRBD1. Germline-derived CDR1 and CDR2 are MGHRA and YSYEKL. The ends lost 1 base at V and 7 bases at J; junction bases unmatched: 13. The CDR3 length is 19 residues. CDR3 region: CASSQVKTGTGALNSPLHF. DNA for the CDR3: TGCGCCAGCAGCCAAGTCAAAACCGGGACAGGGGCCCTGAATTCACCCCTCCACTTT.

This clone was detected a few times. The rearrangement joins TRBV3-1 (or the pseudogene TRBV3-2) to TRBJ2-4, with TRBD1 matching 12 bases. CDR3 length equals 15 residues. V gave up 2 bases and J gave up 9 bases; unmatched junction bases: 5. CDR1 and CDR2 from the germline V gene are LGHDT and YNNKEL (reference sequence). The CDR3 protein is CASSQRPGQGAIQYF. CDR3 bases: TGTGCCAGCAGCCAACGCCCGGGACAGGGGGCCATTCAGTACTTC.

This chain links TRBV10-3 with TRBJ2-7; a weak D match, TRBD1 (5 bases). This CDR3 comprises 14 residues. Trimming pared 8 bases from V and 3 bases from J, leaving 17 bases between. Germline V lookup: CDR1 ENHRY, CDR2 SYGVKD. CDR3 residues: CAIGATETNYEQYF. As DNA, the CDR3 is TGTGCCATCGGGGCGACTGAGACAAACTACGAGCAGTACTTC.

Here the CDR3 DNA reads TGTGCCATCAGTGGGGGCCCCCGGGGCACTGAAGCTTTCTTT. Protein product: CAISGGPRGTEAFF. V gene TRBV10-3 combines with J gene TRBJ1-1; D is perhaps TRBD1 (5 bases). From germline, CDR1 is ENHRY and CDR2 SYGVKD. V was clipped by 4 bases and J by 4 bases, with 13 bases between them. CDR3 length: 14 residues.

CDR3 amino acids: CASRETGGPYEQYV. The CDR3 region has the DNA TGTGCCAGCAGAGAGACAGGGGGCCCTTACGAGCAGTACGTC. The V call is TRBV27, the J call TRBJ2-7; 10 nucleotides match TRBD1. Germline CDR1 reads MNHEY; CDR2 reads SMNVEV (reference sequence). Trimming took 6 bases from V and 4 from J; bases not matched to a gene: 6. The CDR3 sequence is 14 residues long.